This T cell receptor beta chain was sequenced for a study of STAT5B mutations in CD4+ large granular lymphocyte leukemia. Whole-study results and caveats: No patients shared main leukemic clonotypes, though roughly 25% appeared at low frequency elsewhere. Compared with healthy controls (2/35), patient top clones favored TRBV06 (8/27).

The germline V gene has CDR1 SGHAT and CDR2 FQDESV (reference sequence). V shed 5 bases and J 5 bases; nucleotides not matched to a gene: 8. The CDR3 has 15 amino acids. TCRdb keeps only in-frame clones here, not all; method: immunoSEQ multiplex PCR. The table shows about 22,000 clones, with over 70% occurring only once. Concerning this clone itself: Its antigen is unknown.

This TCR was sampled from a human donor in good health. The material sequenced was CD4+ T cells from blood buffy coats. J is TRBJ2-1 and V is TRBV11-1, with TRBD2 matching over 8 bases. In nucleotides, the CDR3 is TGTGCCAGCAGCCTTACTCTAGCGGGCGACAATGAGCAGTTCTTC. It yields the protein CASSLTLAGDNEQFF.